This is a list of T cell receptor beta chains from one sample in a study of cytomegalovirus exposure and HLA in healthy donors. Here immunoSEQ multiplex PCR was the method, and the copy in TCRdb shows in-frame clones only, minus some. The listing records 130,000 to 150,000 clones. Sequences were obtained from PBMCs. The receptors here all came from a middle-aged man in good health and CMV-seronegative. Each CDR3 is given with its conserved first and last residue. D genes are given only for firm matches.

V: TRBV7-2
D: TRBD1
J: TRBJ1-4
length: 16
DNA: TGTGCCAGCAGCTTAGGCAGGGGGCTAACTAATGAAAAACTGTTTTTT
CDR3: CASSLGRGLTNEKLFF

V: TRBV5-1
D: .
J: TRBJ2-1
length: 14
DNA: TGCGCCAGCAGCTTGAGGACAAGGGCTGACGAGCAGTTCTTC
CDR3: CASSLRTRADEQFF

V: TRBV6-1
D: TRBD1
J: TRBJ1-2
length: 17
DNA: TGTGCCAGCAGTGCCGGGACAGGGGGCCGGGTCGGGTATGGCTACACCTTC
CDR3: CASSAGTGGRVGYGYTF

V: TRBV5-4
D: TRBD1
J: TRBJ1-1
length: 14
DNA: TGTGCCAGCAGTTGGACAGGGCTGAACACTGAAGCTTTCTTT
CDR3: CASSWTGLNTEAFF

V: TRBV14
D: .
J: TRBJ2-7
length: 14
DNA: TGTGCCAGCAGCCAACTGACACTAGCCTACGAGCAGTACTTC
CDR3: CASSQLTLAYEQYF

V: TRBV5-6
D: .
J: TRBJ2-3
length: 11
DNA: TGTGCCAGCAGCACTGGACTTACGCAGTATTTT
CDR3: CASSTGLTQYF

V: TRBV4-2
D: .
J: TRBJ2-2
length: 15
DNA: TGTGCCAGCAGCCAGATACAGGCCGACACCGGGGAGCTGTTTTTT
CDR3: CASSQIQADTGELFF

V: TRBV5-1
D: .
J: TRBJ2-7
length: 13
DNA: TGCGCCAGCAGTTTCGGACTGGCCTACGAGCAGTACTTC
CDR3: CASSFGLAYEQYF

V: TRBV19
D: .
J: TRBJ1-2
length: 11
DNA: TGTGCCAGTAGATTGGGAGATGGCTACACCTTC
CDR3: CASRLGDGYTF

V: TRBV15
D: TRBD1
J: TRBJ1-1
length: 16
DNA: TGTGCCACCAGCAGAGCGGACCCAGGGGGTAACACTGAAGCTTTCTTT
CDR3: CATSRADPGGNTEAFF

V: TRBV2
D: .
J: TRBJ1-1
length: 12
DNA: TGTGCCAGCAGGGGCTTTTCCACTGAAGCTTTCTTT
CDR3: CASRGFSTEAFF

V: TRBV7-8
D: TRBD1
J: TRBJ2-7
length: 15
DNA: TGTGCCAGCAGCTTAGGGTTCAGGGGGCTATACGAGCAGTACTTC
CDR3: CASSLGFRGLYEQYF

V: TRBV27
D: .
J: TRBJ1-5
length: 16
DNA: TGTGCCAGCAGACCAGGCGGGGGTCTAGGAAATCAGCCCCAGCATTTT
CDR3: CASRPGGGLGNQPQHF

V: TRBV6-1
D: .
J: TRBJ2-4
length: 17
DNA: TGTGCCAGCAGTGAACCCCCCCTAGCAGTAGCCAAAAACATTCAGTACTTC
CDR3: CASSEPPLAVAKNIQYF

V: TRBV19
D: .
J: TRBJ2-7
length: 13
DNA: TGTGCCAGTAGTATAGGCAGGGGATACGAGCAGTACTTC
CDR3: CASSIGRGYEQYF

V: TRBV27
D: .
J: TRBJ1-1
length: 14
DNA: TGTGCCAGCAGTTTATTACAGGGGAACACTGAAGCTTTCTTT
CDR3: CASSLLQGNTEAFF

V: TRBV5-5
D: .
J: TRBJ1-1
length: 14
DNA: TGTGCCAGCACAGCGGGGGGGCAGGACACTGAAGCTTTCTTT
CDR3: CASTAGGQDTEAFF

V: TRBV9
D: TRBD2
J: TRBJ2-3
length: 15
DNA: TGTGCCAGCAGCGTTAGCGGGGGCTCCACAGATACGCAGTATTTT
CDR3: CASSVSGGSTDTQYF

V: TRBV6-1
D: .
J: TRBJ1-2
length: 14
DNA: TGTGCCAGCAGTTCCCCACAGGTAGCCTATGGCTACACCTTC
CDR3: CASSSPQVAYGYTF

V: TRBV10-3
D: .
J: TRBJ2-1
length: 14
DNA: TGTGCCATCAGTGAGTCCCGAGGGGGCAATGAGCAGTTCTTC
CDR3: CAISESRGGNEQFF

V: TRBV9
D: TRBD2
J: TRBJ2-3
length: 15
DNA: TGTGCCAGCAGCTCCACGGGGGGAATCACAGATACGCAGTATTTT
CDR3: CASSSTGGITDTQYF

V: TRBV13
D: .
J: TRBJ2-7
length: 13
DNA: TGTGCCAGCAGCCGGGGGGCCGCCTACGAGCAGTACTTC
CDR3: CASSRGAAYEQYF

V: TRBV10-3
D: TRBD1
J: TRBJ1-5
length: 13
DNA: TGTGCCATCAGAGGACAGGAGAATCAGCCCCAGCATTTT
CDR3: CAIRGQENQPQHF

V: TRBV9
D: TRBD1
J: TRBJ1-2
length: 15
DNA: TGTGCCAGCAGCGCCGGGACAGCAATAAAATATGGCTACACCTTC
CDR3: CASSAGTAIKYGYTF

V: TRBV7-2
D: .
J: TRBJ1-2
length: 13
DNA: TGTGCCAGCAGCTTAGAGGGGCGACGGGGCTACACCTTC
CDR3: CASSLEGRRGYTF

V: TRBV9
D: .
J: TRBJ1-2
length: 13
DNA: TGTGCCAGCAGCGTAGGACAGGACCATGGCTACACCTTC
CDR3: CASSVGQDHGYTF

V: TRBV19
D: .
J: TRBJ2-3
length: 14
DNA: TGTGCCAGTATGGAAGAGGGGGGCACAGATACGCAGTATTTT
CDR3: CASMEEGGTDTQYF

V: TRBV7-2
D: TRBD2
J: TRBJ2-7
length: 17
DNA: TGTGCCAGCAGCTTAGGACTAGCGGGGGCCATAGCCTACGAGCAGTACTTC
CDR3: CASSLGLAGAIAYEQYF

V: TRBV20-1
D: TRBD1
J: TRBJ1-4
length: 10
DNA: TGCAGTGTTGGGACAGATAAACTGTTTTTT
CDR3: CSVGTDKLFF

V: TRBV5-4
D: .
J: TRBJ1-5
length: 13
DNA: TGTGCCAGCAGCATACAGGGAAATCAGCCCCAGCATTTT
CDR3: CASSIQGNQPQHF

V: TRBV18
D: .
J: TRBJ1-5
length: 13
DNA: TGTGCCAGCTCACCATCGGTTAATCAGCCCCAGCATTTT
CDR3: CASSPSVNQPQHF

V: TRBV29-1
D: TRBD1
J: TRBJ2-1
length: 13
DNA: TGCAGCGTAGGACAGGGGGTACGTGGCGAGCAGTTCTTC
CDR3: CSVGQGVRGEQFF

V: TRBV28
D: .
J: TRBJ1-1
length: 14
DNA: TGTGCCAGCAGTTCTGGGAGCCTGAACACTGAAGCTTTCTTT
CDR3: CASSSGSLNTEAFF

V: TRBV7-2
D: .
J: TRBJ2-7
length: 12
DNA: TGTGCCAGCAGCTTAAATAAAATCCAGCAGTACTTC
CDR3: CASSLNKIQQYF

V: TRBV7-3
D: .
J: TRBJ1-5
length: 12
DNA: TGTGCCAGCAGCAACTACGGTCAGCCCCAGCATTTT
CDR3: CASSNYGQPQHF

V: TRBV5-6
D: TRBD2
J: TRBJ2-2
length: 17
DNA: TGTGCCAGCAGCTTGGCGAGCGGGGGGGCCGAAGCCGGGGAGCTGTTTTTT
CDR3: CASSLASGGAEAGELFF

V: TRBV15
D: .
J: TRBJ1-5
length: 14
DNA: TGTGCCACCAGCAGAGACAGGTTAGCGCAACCCCAGCATTTT
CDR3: CATSRDRLAQPQHF

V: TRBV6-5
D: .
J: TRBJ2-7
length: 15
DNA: TGTGCCAGCAGTTACCCCAGAGGGAATCAGTACGAGCAGTACTTC
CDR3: CASSYPRGNQYEQYF

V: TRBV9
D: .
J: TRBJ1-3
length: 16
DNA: TGTGCCAGCAGCGTAGGGACAATTTACTCTGGAAACACCATATATTTT
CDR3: CASSVGTIYSGNTIYF

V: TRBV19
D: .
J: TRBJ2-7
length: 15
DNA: TGTGCCAGTAGTCGAGAAGGGGCCAAGAGCTACGAGCAGTACTTC
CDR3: CASSREGAKSYEQYF

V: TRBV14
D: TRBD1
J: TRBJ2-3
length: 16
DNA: TGTGCCAGCAGCTTACGGACAGGAAATAATGGAGATACGCAGTATTTT
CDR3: CASSLRTGNNGDTQYF

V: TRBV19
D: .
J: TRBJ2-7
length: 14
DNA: TGTGCCACCAGCCCCATGGGACTGGTTTACGAGCAGTACTTC
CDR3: CATSPMGLVYEQYF

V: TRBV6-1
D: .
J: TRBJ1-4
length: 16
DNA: TGTGCCAGCAGTGAAGCGATGACTACAACTAATGAAAAACTGTTTTTT
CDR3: CASSEAMTTTNEKLFF

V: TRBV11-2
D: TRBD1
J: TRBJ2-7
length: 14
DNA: TGTGCCAGCACAACGGACAGGGGAGTTTACGAGCAGTACTTC
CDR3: CASTTDRGVYEQYF

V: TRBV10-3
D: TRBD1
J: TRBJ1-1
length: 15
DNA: TGTGCCATCGGTGACTTCCAGGGGGCAAACACTGAAGCTTTCTTT
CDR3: CAIGDFQGANTEAFF

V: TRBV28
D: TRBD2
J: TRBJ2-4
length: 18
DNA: TGTGCCAGCAGTCCCGGGACTAGCGGATTGCTAGCCAAAAACATTCAGTACTTC
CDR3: CASSPGTSGLLAKNIQYF

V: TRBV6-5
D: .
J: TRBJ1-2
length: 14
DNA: TGTGCCAGCAGTTACTCGAACAGGGTAGGCGGCTACACCTTC
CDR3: CASSYSNRVGGYTF

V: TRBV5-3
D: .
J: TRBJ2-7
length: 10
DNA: TGTGCCAGCGGGAGTTACGAGCAGTACTTC
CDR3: CASGSYEQYF

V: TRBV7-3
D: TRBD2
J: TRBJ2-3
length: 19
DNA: TGTGCCAGCAGCTTAAGAGGACTAGCGGGGGGATTTAGCACAGATACGCAGTATTTT
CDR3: CASSLRGLAGGFSTDTQYF

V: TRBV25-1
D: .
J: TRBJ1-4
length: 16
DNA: TGTGCCAGCAGCGGGGATTTTGCTACGACTAATGAAAAACTGTTTTTT
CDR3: CASSGDFATTNEKLFF

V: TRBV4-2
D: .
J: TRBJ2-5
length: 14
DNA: TGTGCCAGCAGCCTCAATGGGCCGCAAGAGACCCAGTACTTC
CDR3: CASSLNGPQETQYF

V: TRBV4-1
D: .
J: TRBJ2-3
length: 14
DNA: TGCGCCAGCAGCCAAGGAGATCTTCTAAATACGCAGTATTTT
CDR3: CASSQGDLLNTQYF

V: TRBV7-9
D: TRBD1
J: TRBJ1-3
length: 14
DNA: TGTGCCAGCAGCTCCGGACAGGGAGGAAACACCATATATTTT
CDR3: CASSSGQGGNTIYF

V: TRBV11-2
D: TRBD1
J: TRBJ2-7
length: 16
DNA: TGTGCCAGCAGCCAAAACAGGGGGCGGTCGTCCTACGAGCAGTACTTC
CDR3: CASSQNRGRSSYEQYF

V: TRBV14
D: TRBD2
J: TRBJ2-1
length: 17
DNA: TGTGCCAGCAGCCAAGAAACTAGGACTAGCGGGGGTCCTGAGCAGTTCTTC
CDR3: CASSQETRTSGGPEQFF